This T cell receptor beta chain came from a study of early T cells in non-severe SARS-CoV-2 infection. Individual cDNA molecules carried attached unique molecular identifiers. TCRdb re-called the 5' RACE reads with MiXCR, one entry per CDR3 protein. There are roughly 99,000 distinct CDR3 sequences in the sample; around 10% occur only once, and 6.5% to 8% lies in the top ten. The CDR3 contains 14 residues. V was pared by 4 bases and J by 3 bases, with 11 bases between. From germline, CDR1 is PRHDT and CDR2 FYEKMQ (reference sequence). The sequenced sample consisted of whole blood. The rearrangement links TRBV13 to TRBJ2-3; a possible D gene is TRBD1 (6 bases). The source is an adult who was a healthcare worker with PCR-confirmed SARS-CoV-2 infection or an uninfected control (not recorded which). In DNA, the CDR3 is TGTGCCAGCAGCTCACAGGGTGGTACAGATACGCAGTATTTT. Translated: CASSSQGGTDTQYF.